The 3 T cell receptor beta chains in this list originate from one sample, sequenced in a study of T cell responses to AZD1222 COVID-19 vaccine. This table comes from immunoSEQ multiplex PCR, and its TCRdb copy is limited to in-frame clones, with some not included. The table shows about 140,000 clones, with 85% to 95% occurring only once. This specimen was peripheral blood, taken after recovery from COVID-19. These receptor sequences come from an adult who had recovered from COVID-19.

This chain links TRBV7-6 with TRBJ1-4, with D unclear. This CDR3 spans 15 amino acids. V dropped 5 bases and J dropped 8 bases, with 18 bases sitting between them. Germline V CDR1 and CDR2: SGHVS, FNYEAQ. The DNA for the CDR3 is TGTGCCAGCAGCCCCGACTGGCGAGGAGACGAAAAACTGTTTTTT. Translated, it gives CASSPDWRGDEKLFF. The variable domain in full, completed from reference TRBV7-6 and TRBJ1-4, reads GAGVSQSPRYKVTKRGQDVALRCDPISGHVSLYWYRQALGQGPEFLTYFNYEAQQDKSGLPNDRFSAERPEGSISTLTIQRTEQRDSAMYRCASSPDWRGDEKLFFGSGTQLSVL.

The chain recombines TRBV5-1 with TRBJ2-1, with 9 nucleotides matching TRBD2. Germline V lookup: CDR1 SGHRS, CDR2 YFSETQ. The CDR3 is made up of 17 amino acids. Trimming removed 4 bases from V and 5 bases from J; junction bases left unmatched: 13. CDR3 residues: CASSIGLVAGVNNEQFF. The DNA for the CDR3 is TGCGCCAGCAGCATAGGACTGGTAGCGGGAGTAAACAATGAGCAGTTCTTC. Full variable domain (outside the CDR3, taken from reference TRBV5-1 and TRBJ2-1): KAGVTQTPRYLIKTRGQQVTLSCSPISGHRSVSWYQQTPGQGLQFLFEYFSETQRNKGNFPGRFSGRQFSNSRSEMNVSTLELGDSALYLCASSIGLVAGVNNEQFFGPGTRLTVL.

The chain carries TRBV2 and TRBJ1-2; D not resolved. Germline-derived CDR1 and CDR2 are SNHLY and FYNNEI. The CDR3 contains 12 residues. V lost 6 bases and J lost 4, with 9 bases in between. CDR3 coding DNA: TGTGCCAGCAGGGATCGGATCTATGGCTACACCTTC. It specifies CASRDRIYGYTF. Complete variable domain (other parts from reference TRBV2 and TRBJ1-2): EPEVTQTPSHQVTQMGQEVILRCVPISNHLYFYWYRQILGQKVEFLVSFYNNEISEKSEIFDDQFSVERPDGSNFTLKIRSTKLEDSAMYFCASRDRIYGYTFGSGTRLTVV.